These 9 T cell receptor beta chains originate from one sample sequenced in a study of cytomegalovirus exposure and HLA in healthy donors. PCR primers comprised 60 Vbeta and 13 Jbeta primers. Produced via immunoSEQ multiplex PCR; TCRdb's table is partial and in-frame only. The profile shows approximately 160,000 clones, roughly 80% of them singletons. Sequencing was done on a sample of PBMCs. All receptors derive from a human donor in good health.

The genes are TRBV7-9 and TRBJ1-2; D is unresolved. This CDR3 is built from 13 residues. CDR1 SEHNR and CDR2 FQNEAQ come from the germline V gene (reference sequence). With 2 bases removed from V and 4 bases from J, the gap between germline ends came to 8 bases. DNA of the CDR3: TGTGCCAGCAGCTTAATGTCAGTCTATGGCTACACCTTC. As protein: CASSLMSVYGYTF.

This chain joins TRBV7-8 and TRBJ2-7; 9 positions match TRBD2. The V segment lost 4 bases and the J segment 0 bases; nucleotides outside the gene matches: 4. This CDR3 has 15 residues. Germline V CDR1 and CDR2: SGHVS, FQNEAQ. The CDR3 sequence: CASSYSGGPSYEQYF. CDR3 nucleotides: TGTGCCAGCAGCTACAGCGGGGGGCCCTCCTACGAGCAGTACTTC.

The rearrangement links TRBV7-6 to TRBJ2-3; no clear D. The V gene's germline CDR1 is SGHVS and CDR2 FNYEAQ. Trimming shortened V by 1 base and J by 2 bases, and 4 bases separated the two germline ends. The CDR3 is made up of 13 amino acids. CDR3 loop: CASSLGYTDTQYF. The CDR3 DNA follows: TGTGCCAGCAGCTTAGGCTACACAGATACGCAGTATTTT.

The chain joins TRBV7-6 to TRBJ2-1, with 11 positions matching TRBD2. CDR1 and CDR2 from the germline V gene are SGHVS and FNYEAQ. Trimming cost V 3 bases and J 6 bases; bases outside gene matches: 7. CDR3 length equals 16 residues. The CDR3: CASSFWRLAGSNEQFF. The CDR3 DNA follows: TGTGCCAGCAGCTTTTGGCGACTAGCGGGAAGCAATGAGCAGTTCTTC.

This clone was counted between two and nine times. The DNA of the CDR3 is TGTGCCAGCAGCTTGGCCGGGGTCCACGAGCAGTACTTC. Translated: CASSLAGVHEQYF. V and J are TRBV5-4 and TRBJ2-7, with D maybe TRBD2 (5 bases). The CDR3 consists of 13 residues. Per the germline V gene, CDR1 is SGHNT and CDR2 is YYREEE (reference sequence). Trimming shortened V by 0 bases and J by 5 bases, and 9 bases separated the two germline ends. The full variable domain, its missing parts supplied by reference TRBV5-4 and TRBJ2-7, is ETGVTQSPTHLIKTRGQQVTLRCSSQSGHNTVSWYQQALGQGPQFIFQYYREEENGRGNFPPRFSGLQFPNYSSELNVNALELDDSALYLCASSLAGVHEQYFGPGTRLTVT.

The chain carries TRBV2 and TRBJ2-5, with 8 bases fitting TRBD1. The ends lost 4 bases at V and 4 bases at J; junction bases unmatched: 5. Germline lookup yields CDR1 SNHLY and CDR2 FYNNEI. The CDR3 is made up of 14 amino acids. As DNA, the CDR3 is TGTGCCAGCAGTGGGACAGGGTGGGGAGAGACCCAGTACTTC. This codes for CASSGTGWGETQYF.

The rearrangement links TRBV5-6 to TRBJ2-5, with D maybe TRBD2 (6 bases). The CDR3 loop spans 14 amino acids. V was shortened by 3 bases and J by 1 base, with 10 bases between the two germline ends. In germline, CDR1 is SGHDT, CDR2 YYEEEE. CDR3 in amino acids: CASSYGTGQETQYF. In DNA form, the CDR3 reads TGTGCCAGCAGCTACGGGACTGGCCAAGAGACCCAGTACTTC.

The chain has TRBV28 and TRBJ2-5, with 11 bases that match TRBD1. The germline CDR1 and CDR2 sequences are MDHEN and SYDVKM. J was trimmed by 4 bases and V by 8 bases; bases with no gene match: 6. The CDR3 length is 14 residues. DNA of the CDR3: TGTGCCAGCCAAAGGACAGGGGGCCTAGAGACCCAGTACTTC. Translation gives CASQRTGGLETQYF.

The chain uses TRBV13 and TRBJ2-1, with 9 bases fitting TRBD1. V lost 5 bases and J lost 6; bases outside the gene matches: 5. Germline V gene sequence: CDR1 PRHDT, CDR2 FYEKMQ (reference sequence). The CDR3 runs 14 residues. DNA for the CDR3: TGTGCCAGCAGCCCCGGGACAGGGATCAATGAGCAGTTCTTC. It translates to CASSPGTGINEQFF.